This T cell receptor (beta chain) was found in a study of blood T cell repertoires in COVID-19 (dated by TCRdb to the early 2020s). For the wider study: Samples from collaborators originated in the United States, Italy and Spain and spanned both the acute and convalescent phases of COVID-19. The sample metadata nearly always contained a de-identified subject ID, COVID-19 status, age in years and sex. The dataset comprised deeply sampled blood TCRbeta repertoires from subjects exposed to, actively infected with, or recovered from COVID-19. HLA class I and class II types, where available, came from metadata supplied by the sample provider rather than from assay-based typing. The repertoires were released in a freely available public database meant as a resource for research on the immune response to SARS-CoV-2. The prospective study material was composed of cDNA or gDNA derived from T cells, B-cell-depleted T cells, or PBMCs. Samples came from the ongoing ImmuneRACE study (first 160 participants) plus 1,254 subjects from 6 global collaborators.

Study-wide conclusions, independent of this receptor: The quantity of clinical and demographic metadata differed by source and by participant and was supplied without curation.

The trim is 1 base for V and 8 bases for J, with a gap of 8 bases between the germline ends. Taken from the germline V gene (reference sequence), the CDR1 and CDR2 loops are DFQATT and SNEGSKA. Inclusive of the bounding cysteine and phenylalanine, the CDR3 is 11 residues long. Of all the DNA, just the CDR3 is kept, 33 bases in frame from base 1. The immunoSEQ Assay, a bias-controlled multiplex PCR, was used to amplify TCRbeta CDR3 regions from genomic DNA. The study's processing was this. The number of nucleated cells in each sample was estimated by amplification of reference gene primers within the assay. To quantify the absolute abundance of each unique TCRbeta CDR3 rearrangement, sequence reads were collapsed and filtered. For each sample, productive Simpson clonality was calculated as the square root of Simpson's diversity index across productive rearrangements. This immuneACCESS table, as held by TCRdb, lists in-frame sequences with V and J called but not all clones. Of the missing ones, under half trace to an unresolved V gene in checked studies; the others have no known cause. The DNA gave D and trimming, while V, J and clone size come from that table. The table for this sample lists 55,000 to 75,000 clones; about 80% of them were counted only once. The leading ten clones occupy 35% of the sample.

Notes on this clone: Its antigen specificity is not known. Base-call qualities are not available, and no considerably larger clone is one nucleotide away.

The collaborating institutions used their own protocols to collect whole blood in K2EDTA tubes. For TCRbeta analysis, collaborators shipped samples in one of three forms: frozen whole blood, isolated PBMCs, or DNA extracted from either of those sample types. Sample: peripheral blood. The rearrangement joined TRBV20-1 to TRBJ1-1; the D segment could be TRBD1, given 6 matching bases. The clonotype was recovered from an older woman with acute or convalescent COVID-19. The nucleotide sequence reads as follows: TGCAGTGCTAGAGGGACAGCGGAAGCTTTCTTT. Translated, this is CSARGTAEAFF.